The rows below give T cell receptor beta chains drawn from one sample of a study of shared clonotypes between healthy human individuals. Repertoires were generated with immunoSEQ multiplex PCR, while TCRdb's copy carries only in-frame clones and drops some. The sample yields approximately 2.5 million clones, more than 80% seen once. Sequences were obtained from naive CD4+ T cells sorted from blood. Source of these receptors: a man between 18 and 35 years old in good health. Both conserved end residues are part of each CDR3. D genes are given only for firm matches. Part of the rows lack a size; the others show once, few, many or a class for expanded clones.

CDR3 length	clone size	V gene	D gene	J gene	CDR3 protein	CDR3 DNA
16	NA	TRBV6-6	TRBD1	TRBJ1-6	CASSKGQGAYNSPLHF	TGTGCCAGCAGTAAGGGACAGGGAGCCTATAATTCACCCCTCCACTTT
14	NA	TRBV7-9	NA	TRBJ1-1	CASSLAPPGTEAFF	TGTGCCAGCAGCTTAGCCCCTCCGGGGACTGAAGCTTTCTTT
16	NA	TRBV6-1	TRBD2	TRBJ2-1	CASREKPSGRYNEQFF	TGTGCCAGCAGGGAAAAACCCAGCGGGAGATACAATGAGCAGTTCTTC
18	NA	TRBV5-3	NA	TRBJ2-7	CARSSLGVRQGEPYEQYF	TGTGCCAGAAGCTCCCTTGGGGTCCGGCAGGGTGAACCCTACGAGCAGTACTTC
10	NA	TRBV20-1	NA	TRBJ1-1	CTLGGSEAFF	TGCACCCTCGGCGGTTCTGAAGCTTTCTTT
14	NA	TRBV11-2	NA	TRBJ1-2	CASSPSTQSAGYTF	TGTGCCAGCAGCCCGAGTACCCAGTCGGCTGGCTACACCTTC
14	NA	TRBV19	TRBD1	TRBJ1-5	CASRGTGFSQPQHF	TGTGCCAGTAGGGGGACAGGTTTTAGTCAGCCCCAGCATTTT
11	NA	TRBV20-1	TRBD1	TRBJ1-1	CSAKDRSEAFF	TGCAGTGCCAAGGACAGGTCTGAAGCTTTCTTT
12	once	TRBV28	NA	TRBJ1-5	CASSPPNQPQHF	TGTGCCAGCAGTCCACCCAATCAGCCCCAGCATTTT
11	NA	TRBV28	NA	TRBJ2-1	CASSVPGIEFF	TGTGCCAGCAGCGTACCTGGGATTGAGTTCTTC
16	NA	TRBV5-5	NA	TRBJ1-1	CASSLLRRAENTEAFF	TGTGCCAGCAGCTTGCTCCGACGGGCCGAGAACACTGAAGCTTTCTTT
16	once	TRBV6-6	NA	TRBJ2-6	CASSYAGIPGANVLTF	TGTGCCAGCAGTTACGCGGGAATCCCTGGGGCCAACGTCCTGACTTTC
15	NA	TRBV7-2	TRBD2	TRBJ2-7	CASSQRGTSGYEQYF	TGTGCCAGCAGCCAAAGGGGGACTAGCGGATACGAGCAGTACTTC
14	NA	TRBV5-4	NA	TRBJ1-2	CASSYSRLNYGYTF	TGTGCCAGCAGTTATTCCAGGCTTAACTATGGCTACACCTTC
14	NA	TRBV30	NA	TRBJ2-4	CAWSPMGAKNIQYF	TGTGCCTGGAGTCCCATGGGGGCCAAAAACATTCAGTACTTC
14	NA	TRBV6-6	NA	TRBJ2-3	CASSLSQYTDTQYF	TGTGCCAGCAGTTTGAGTCAGTACACAGATACGCAGTATTTT
12	NA	TRBV30	NA	TRBJ2-2	CAWSVNTGELFF	TGTGCCTGGAGTGTGAACACCGGGGAGCTGTTTTTT
13	NA	TRBV7-3	NA	TRBJ1-2	CASSPGPNYGYTF	TGTGCCAGCAGCCCGGGACCGAACTATGGCTACACCTTC
11	NA	TRBV29-1	NA	TRBJ2-5	CSVARGETQYF	TGCAGCGTTGCCAGGGGCGAGACCCAGTACTTC
12	once	TRBV29-1	NA	TRBJ2-2	CSVVDNTGELFF	TGCAGCGTTGTGGACAACACCGGGGAGCTGTTTTTT
15	NA	TRBV6-5	NA	TRBJ1-6	CASSPRSSYNSPLHF	TGTGCCAGCAGTCCGCGAAGCTCCTATAATTCACCCCTCCACTTT
11	NA	TRBV20-1	NA	TRBJ2-3	CSARDLGMQYF	TGCAGTGCTAGAGATCTGGGTATGCAGTATTTT
15	NA	TRBV30	NA	TRBJ2-7	CAWSAPGGSYYEQYF	TGTGCCTGGAGTGCCCCGGGCGGGTCCTACTACGAGCAGTACTTC
14	NA	TRBV5-5	TRBD1	TRBJ2-7	CASSLGQGAYEQYF	TGTGCCAGCAGCTTGGGACAGGGCGCCTACGAGCAGTACTTC
14	NA	TRBV10-1	NA	TRBJ2-1	CASSESLGDNEQFF	TGCGCCAGCAGTGAGTCCCTAGGCGACAATGAGCAGTTCTTC
14	once	TRBV7-2	NA	TRBJ2-2	CASSLQPNTGELFF	TGTGCCAGCAGCTTACAGCCCAACACCGGGGAGCTGTTTTTT
15	once	TRBV5-8	TRBD1	TRBJ1-6	CASSRGTGGNSPLHF	TGTGCCAGCAGCAGGGGGACAGGGGGGAATTCACCCCTCCACTTT
14	NA	TRBV7-9	NA	TRBJ1-4	CASSFGATNEKLFF	TGTGCCAGCAGCTTTGGTGCAACTAATGAAAAACTGTTTTTT
11	NA	TRBV19	NA	TRBJ2-6	CASAGSNVLTF	TGTGCCAGTGCGGGGTCCAACGTCCTGACTTTC
15	NA	TRBV7-3	TRBD2	TRBJ2-3	CASSIDGGTTDTQYF	TGTGCCAGCAGTATAGACGGGGGGACCACAGATACGCAGTATTTT
16	NA	TRBV7-9	TRBD2	TRBJ2-5	CASSLATSGSQETRYF	TGTGCCAGCAGCTTAGCCACTAGCGGGTCACAAGAGACCCGGTACTTC
14	NA	TRBV7-9	NA	TRBJ1-1	CASSLGTMNTEAFF	TGTGCCAGCAGCTTAGGGACAATGAACACTGAAGCTTTCTTT
16	NA	TRBV14	TRBD2	TRBJ2-5	CASSPILAGSAETQYF	TGTGCCAGCAGCCCCATTCTAGCGGGATCGGCAGAGACCCAGTACTTC
13	NA	TRBV21-1	NA	TRBJ1-1	CASSDRPSTEAFF	TGTGCCAGCAGCGATCGACCGTCCACTGAAGCTTTCTTT
13	once	TRBV19	NA	TRBJ1-4	CASSWAGNEKLFF	TGTGCCAGTAGTTGGGCCGGTAATGAAAAACTGTTTTTT
15	NA	TRBV19	NA	TRBJ1-1	CASSHQQGGHTEAFF	TGTGCCAGTAGTCACCAACAGGGAGGGCACACTGAAGCTTTCTTT
15	NA	TRBV5-1	NA	TRBJ1-2	CASSLAGLRESGYTF	TGCGCCAGCAGCTTGGCGGGCCTCCGGGAGTCTGGCTACACCTTC
12	once	TRBV10-1	TRBD2	TRBJ2-1	CASSTSGGLQFF	TGCGCCAGCAGTACAAGCGGGGGCCTACAGTTCTTC
14	NA	TRBV7-3	NA	TRBJ2-2	CASSLQANTGELFF	TGTGCCAGCAGCTTACAAGCGAACACCGGGGAGCTGTTTTTT
15	NA	TRBV7-7	NA	TRBJ2-3	CASSLGSGRTDTQYF	TGTGCTAGCAGCTTAGGGTCCGGCAGGACAGATACGCAGTATTTT
16	NA	TRBV5-4	TRBD1	TRBJ2-5	CASSLARTGVLETQYF	TGTGCCAGCAGCTTGGCTAGGACAGGGGTATTAGAGACCCAGTACTTC
13	NA	TRBV28	NA	TRBJ1-1	CASSGHMNTEAFF	TGTGCCAGCAGCGGACACATGAACACTGAAGCTTTCTTT
15	NA	TRBV18	TRBD2	TRBJ2-1	CASSPPSGEYNEQFF	TGTGCCAGCTCACCCCCTAGCGGGGAGTACAATGAGCAGTTCTTC
11	NA	TRBV5-6	NA	TRBJ2-7	CASRSGYEQYF	TGTGCCAGCAGGTCAGGGTACGAGCAGTACTTC
14	NA	TRBV28	TRBD1	TRBJ1-1	CASSFGQGSTEAFF	TGTGCCAGCAGTTTCGGACAGGGCAGCACTGAAGCTTTCTTT
14	NA	TRBV21-1	NA	TRBJ1-1	CASSPKGGGLEAFF	TGTGCCAGCAGCCCTAAGGGAGGGGGCCTGGAAGCTTTCTTT
15	NA	TRBV5-1	TRBD2	TRBJ2-7	CASSRTSGGTYEQYF	TGCGCCAGCAGCCGTACTAGCGGGGGAACCTACGAGCAGTACTTC
15	NA	TRBV2	TRBD2	TRBJ2-5	CASSATAGGLETQYF	TGTGCCAGCAGTGCGACAGCGGGGGGGCTTGAGACCCAGTACTTC
12	NA	TRBV18	NA	TRBJ1-1	CASSPGTAEAFF	TGTGCCAGCTCACCGGGTACGGCTGAAGCTTTCTTT
15	NA	TRBV7-9	NA	TRBJ1-1	CASSLVSGLGTEAFF	TGTGCCAGCAGCTTAGTGTCAGGGCTGGGTACTGAAGCTTTCTTT